The present entry profiles one T cell receptor (beta chain) with its context. The source of the sample is a study of shared clonotypes between healthy human individuals. V was pared by 4 bases and J by 2 bases, with 5 bases of the junction left unmatched. Germline V gene sequence: CDR1 MGHDK, CDR2 SYGVNS. This CDR3 contains 15 residues. At deep level, the assay was performed. Method: immunoSEQ multiplex PCR; TCRdb's copy keeps in-frame clones and lacks some. Of more than 500,000 clones in the sample, roughly 95% were seen once. Nashville, Tennessee was home to all donors, each a Caucasian adult. From CD4+ cells came CD45RA+ naive and CD45RA-negative memory subsets.

The genes are TRBV25-1 and TRBJ2-7; 10 bases are shared with TRBD1. This sequence was found in a woman aged 25 to 39 in good health. Sequenced sample: naive CD4+ T cells sorted from blood. Specified subset: CD45RA+ positively selected. The CDR3 sequence: CASSALGTGAYEQYF. In DNA form, the CDR3 reads TGTGCCAGCAGTGCCCTCGGGACAGGGGCCTACGAGCAGTACTTC.